This T cell receptor beta chain is from a study of siplizumab effects on memory and regulatory T cells. Study results and limitations: Siplizumab significantly lowered the alloreactive sequences that could be traced to unstimulated CD4+ memory cells.

V lost 0 bases and J lost 3, with 4 bases in between. The CDR3 spans 12 residues. Germline CDR1 SGHDT, CDR2 YYEEEE. With respect to this clone: Its antigen is unknown.

TCRdb's table, derived via immunoSEQ multiplex PCR, lists solely in-frame clones and lacks some. The sample lists approximately 120,000 clones, about 90% occurring once. The V call is TRBV5-6, the J call TRBJ2-7, with no clear D. The sequence derives from a human donor in good health. Source material: Tregs sorted from blood. The CDR3 nucleotides are TGTGCCAGCAGCTTGGATAACTACGAGCAGTACTTC. Translated: CASSLDNYEQYF.